What follows are 19 T cell receptor beta chains derived from one specimen sequenced in a study of blood T cell repertoires in COVID-19. Assay used: immunoSEQ multiplex PCR; TCRdb lists only in-frame clones, some missing. Here the sample spans more than 100,000 clones, 84% being singletons. The sequenced sample consisted of PBMCs or T cells enriched from blood (not recorded which). These TCRs come from a woman aged 25 to 45 who had recovered from COVID-19.

The chain combines TRBV5-6 with TRBJ2-7, with D tentatively TRBD1 (5 bases). Germline V CDR1 and CDR2: SGHDT, YYEEEE. V was cut by 2 bases and J by 1 base, with 13 bases left in between. This CDR3 is 15 amino acids long. CDR3 sequence reads: CASSLMAGFSYEQYF. CDR3 sequence (DNA): TGTGCCAGCAGCTTAATGGCAGGGTTTTCCTACGAGCAGTACTTC.

V usage is TRBV1 and J usage is TRBJ2-1; TRBD2, the table's D call, lacks a check against the DNA. TRBV1 is noted as a pseudogene. The CDR3 is 15 residues long. DNA of the CDR3: TGCACCAGCAACGATAGCGGGACGAACTACAATGAGCAGTTCTTC. It specifies CTSNDSGTNYNEQFF.

This chain links TRBV12-3 or TRBV12-4 with TRBJ2-7; tentatively, D is TRBD2 (6 bases). CDR3 length: 13 amino acids. V lost 6 bases to trimming and J lost 0 bases, with 9 bases between them. The CDR3 is CASSHGSSYEQYF. The CDR3 DNA reads TGTGCCAGCAGCCACGGGAGCTCCTACGAGCAGTACTTC.

This clone was detected once. The V gene is TRBV5-1, the J gene TRBJ2-3, with 12 bases identical to TRBD2. Germline lookup yields CDR1 SGHRS and CDR2 YFSETQ. The CDR3 runs to 16 residues. J lost 4 bases, V lost 3 bases, and 6 bases had no gene match. CDR3 region: CASSSSGRAPSDTQYF. The CDR3 nucleotides read TGCGCCAGCAGCTCTAGCGGGAGGGCCCCCTCAGATACGCAGTATTTT.

This sequence joins TRBV19 and TRBJ2-3; TRBD2 agrees at 8 bases. CDR1 is LNHDA and CDR2 is SQIVND in the germline V gene (reference sequence). The V and J ends lost 3 bases and 9 bases, in that order; junction bases with no gene match: 11. The CDR3 extends over 15 amino acids. The CDR3 DNA reads TGTGCCAGTAGTATCGGCGCTAGCGGGTTGCAAACGCAGTATTTT. This codes for CASSIGASGLQTQYF.

The V gene is TRBV2, the J gene TRBJ1-6, with 7 bases lining up with TRBD1. This CDR3 is built from 15 residues. Unmatched junction bases numbered 9, after V lost 6 bases and J lost 7 bases. Germline V lookup: CDR1 SNHLY, CDR2 FYNNEI. DNA for the CDR3: TGTGCCAGCAGGCGGGCGGGACAGCCCAATTCACCCCTCCACTTT. The encoded protein is CASRRAGQPNSPLHF.

V is TRBV15 and J is TRBJ2-3; 11 nucleotides agree with TRBD2. Germline trimming cut 2 bases from V and 1 base from J; bases unmatched to any gene: 23. The CDR3 sequence is 23 residues long. Germline values: CDR1 LNHNV, CDR2 YYDKDF (reference sequence). CDR3 in amino acids: CATSRPSRPSGGRLLFRTDTQYF. As DNA, the CDR3 is TGTGCCACCAGCAGACCCAGTCGCCCTAGCGGGGGGCGGCTCCTTTTTCGCACAGATACGCAGTATTTT. The full variable domain, its missing parts supplied by reference TRBV15 and TRBJ2-3, is DAMVIQNPRYQVTQFGKPVTLSCSQTLNHNVMYWYQQKSSQAPKLLFHYYDKDFNNEADTPDNFQSRRPNTSFCFLDIRSPGLGDTAMYLCATSRPSRPSGGRLLFRTDTQYFGPGTRLTVL.

This chain joins TRBV6-4 and TRBJ2-5; 9 bases line up with TRBD1. There are 15 residues in the CDR3. J gave up 5 bases and V 3 bases, and 7 bases lay outside the gene matches. Germline CDR1 is MRHNA and CDR2 is SNTAGT. The CDR3 region is CASSESGTGPETQYF. CDR3 DNA: TGTGCCAGCAGTGAGTCAGGGACAGGGCCCGAGACCCAGTACTTC.

V is TRBV7-9 and J is TRBJ1-3; 9 nucleotides line up with TRBD1. Per the germline V gene, CDR1 is SEHNR and CDR2 is FQNEAQ (reference sequence). The CDR3 is 17 residues long. After removal of 3 bases from V and 0 bases from J, the junction contained 6 bases not matched to a gene. CDR3 amino acids: CASSFRTGEISGNTIYF. CDR3 DNA: TGTGCCAGCAGCTTCAGGACAGGGGAAATCTCTGGAAACACCATATATTTT.

This clone was counted between two and nine times. V gene TRBV28 combines with J gene TRBJ2-3, with D possibly matching TRBD2 (6 bases). The CDR3 length is 13 residues. V shed 4 bases and J shed 5 bases, with 10 bases lying between them. Germline CDR1 and CDR2: MDHEN and SYDVKM. The CDR3 protein is CASSSMRGDTQYF. The CDR3, as DNA: TGTGCCAGCAGTTCTATGCGGGGAGATACGCAGTATTTT.

This chain links TRBV5-8 with TRBJ2-3; 10 nucleotides align to TRBD2. Per the germline V gene, CDR1 is SGHTS and CDR2 is YDEGEE. The CDR3 extends over 16 amino acids. With V trimmed by 2 bases and J by 1 base, 4 bases remained unmatched. The CDR3 reads CASSFQREGGTDTQYF. The CDR3 DNA reads as TGTGCCAGCAGCTTTCAGCGGGAGGGCGGCACAGATACGCAGTATTTT.

The chain has TRBV7-3 and TRBJ2-5; D is perhaps TRBD2 (6 bases). Germline-derived CDR1 and CDR2 are SGHTA and FQGTGA. This CDR3 is 16 amino acids long. V lost 4 bases and J 1 base, leaving 16 bases between the germline ends. DNA for the CDR3: TGTGCCAGCAGCTCTCCCTCCCGGGACTCCCAAGAGACCCAGTACTTC. It translates to CASSSPSRDSQETQYF.

The chain joins TRBV5-1 to TRBJ1-2, with a weak D call TRBD1 (6 bases). This CDR3 is built from 13 residues. Germline-derived CDR1 and CDR2 are SGHRS and YFSETQ. The V gene lost 4 bases and the J gene lost 6 bases, with 13 bases spanning the gap. This CDR3 is CASSEAQGHGYTF. CDR3 in DNA: TGCGCCAGCAGCGAAGCACAGGGCCATGGCTACACCTTC.

The chain has TRBV7-9 and TRBJ2-2, with unresolved D. The CDR3 contains 10 residues. CDR1 and CDR2 (germline): SEHNR, FQNEAQ (reference sequence). The germline V and J ends were trimmed by 7 bases and 8 bases, with 5 bases remaining between them. The CDR3 region has the DNA TGTGCCAGCAACCTAGGGGAGCTGTTTTTT. This codes for CASNLGELFF.

The V gene is TRBV19, the J gene TRBJ1-5; D unresolved. V dropped 7 bases and J dropped 0 bases, with 25 bases sitting between them. Germline loops: CDR1 LNHDA, CDR2 SQIVND (reference sequence). The CDR3 is 19 residues long. CDR3 sequence (DNA): TGTGCCAGTACCCTGGGGAGACTCCAGGAATTAAATAGCAATCAGCCCCAGCATTTT. This codes for CASTLGRLQELNSNQPQHF.

This chain links TRBV4-1 with TRBJ2-7; tentatively, D is TRBD2 (5 bases). Germline CDR1 reads MGHRA; CDR2 reads YSYEKL. There are 13 residues in the CDR3. V shed 0 bases and J shed 7 bases, with 10 bases lying between them. The CDR3 sequence is CASSQDLAFEQYF. For the CDR3, the DNA is TGCGCCAGCAGCCAAGATTTAGCGTTTGAGCAGTACTTC.

V and J are TRBV29-1 and TRBJ1-6; 7 nucleotides align to TRBD1. With V trimmed by 2 bases and J by 10 bases, 8 bases remained unmatched. The germline gives CDR1 SQVTM, CDR2 ANQGSEA. This CDR3 is built from 14 residues. The CDR3 region is CSVETTTGRSPLHF. Written as DNA, the CDR3 is TGCAGCGTTGAAACCACGACAGGGAGGTCACCCCTCCACTTT. Variable domain in full (rest from reference TRBV29-1 and TRBJ1-6): SAVISQKPSRDICQRGTSLTIQCQVDSQVTMMFWYRQQPGQSLTLIATANQGSEATYESGFVIDKFPISRPNLTFSTLTVSNMSPEDSSIYLCSVETTTGRSPLHFGNGTRLTVT.

The rearrangement uses TRBV30 and TRBJ2-3, with 7 bases lining up with TRBD1. Per the germline V gene, CDR1 is GTSNPN and CDR2 is SVGIG (reference sequence). The V and J ends lost 0 bases and 1 base, in that order; junction bases with no gene match: 1. This CDR3 comprises 14 residues. The CDR3 coding sequence is TGTGCCTGGAGTGTAGGGGGCGGCACAGATACGCAGTATTTT. Translating it yields CAWSVGGGTDTQYF.

The V and J genes are TRBV15 and TRBJ2-3; D not certain. In germline, CDR1 is LNHNV, CDR2 YYDKDF (reference sequence). V gave up 7 bases and J gave up 4 bases, with 12 bases separating them. This CDR3 spans 13 amino acids. CDR3 loop: CATTTRISDTQYF. In DNA, the CDR3 is TGTGCCACCACCACGAGGATATCAGATACGCAGTATTTT.